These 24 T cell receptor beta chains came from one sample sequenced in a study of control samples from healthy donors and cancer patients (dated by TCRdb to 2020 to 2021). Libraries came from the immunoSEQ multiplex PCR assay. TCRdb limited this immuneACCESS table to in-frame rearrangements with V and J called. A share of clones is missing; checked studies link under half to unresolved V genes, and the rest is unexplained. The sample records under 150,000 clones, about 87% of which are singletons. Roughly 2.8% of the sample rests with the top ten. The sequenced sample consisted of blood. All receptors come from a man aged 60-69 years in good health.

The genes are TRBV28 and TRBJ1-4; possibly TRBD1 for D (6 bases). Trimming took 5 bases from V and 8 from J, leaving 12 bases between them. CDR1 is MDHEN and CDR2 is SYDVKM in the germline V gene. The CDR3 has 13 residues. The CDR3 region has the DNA TGTGCCAGCAGTCCGGAAGACAGGGAAAAACTGTTTTTT. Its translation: CASSPEDREKLFF.

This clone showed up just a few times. CDR3 protein: CASSYSGEITEAFF. Here the CDR3 DNA reads TGTGCCAGCAGTTACTCGGGGGAGATCACTGAAGCTTTCTTT. J is TRBJ1-1 and V is TRBV6-6; weak D call: TRBD1 (5 bases). CDR3 size: 14 residues. Trimming left V 0 bases short and J 4 bases short, with 9 bases between. CDR1 is MNHNY and CDR2 is SVGAGI in the germline V gene (reference sequence).

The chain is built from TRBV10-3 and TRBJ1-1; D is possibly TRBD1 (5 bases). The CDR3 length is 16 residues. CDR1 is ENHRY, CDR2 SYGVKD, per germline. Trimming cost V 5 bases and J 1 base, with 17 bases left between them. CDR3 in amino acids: CAISPSGAQGNTEAFF. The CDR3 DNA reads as TGTGCCATCAGTCCCAGTGGGGCCCAGGGGAACACTGAAGCTTTCTTT.

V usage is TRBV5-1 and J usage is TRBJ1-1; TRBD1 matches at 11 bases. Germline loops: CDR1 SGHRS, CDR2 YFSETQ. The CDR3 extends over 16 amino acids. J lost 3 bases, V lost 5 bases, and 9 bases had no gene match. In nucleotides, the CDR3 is TGCGCCAGCAGAGCTGGACAGGGGGCGGTGGACACTGAAGCTTTCTTT. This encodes CASRAGQGAVDTEAFF. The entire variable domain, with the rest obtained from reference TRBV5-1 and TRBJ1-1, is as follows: KAGVTQTPRYLIKTRGQQVTLSCSPISGHRSVSWYQQTPGQGLQFLFEYFSETQRNKGNFPGRFSGRQFSNSRSEMNVSTLELGDSALYLCASRAGQGAVDTEAFFGQGTRLTVV.

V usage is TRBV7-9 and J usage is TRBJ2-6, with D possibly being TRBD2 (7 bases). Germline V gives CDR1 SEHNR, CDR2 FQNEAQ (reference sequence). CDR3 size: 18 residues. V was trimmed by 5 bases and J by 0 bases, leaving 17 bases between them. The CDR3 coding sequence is TGTGCCAGCAGCATCCCCTTGGGGGGGCACTCTGGGGCCAACGTCCTGACTTTC. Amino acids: CASSIPLGGHSGANVLTF.

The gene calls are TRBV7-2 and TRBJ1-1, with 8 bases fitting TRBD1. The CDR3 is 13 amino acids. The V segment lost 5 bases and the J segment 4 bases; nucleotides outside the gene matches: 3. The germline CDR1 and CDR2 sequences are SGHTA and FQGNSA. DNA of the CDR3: TGTGCCAGCAGCATGACAGGGGCCACTGAAGCTTTCTTT. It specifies CASSMTGATEAFF.

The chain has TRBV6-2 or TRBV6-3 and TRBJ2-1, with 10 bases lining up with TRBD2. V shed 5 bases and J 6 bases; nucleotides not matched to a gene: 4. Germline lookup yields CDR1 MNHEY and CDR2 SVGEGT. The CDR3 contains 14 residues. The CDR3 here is CASSLAGDRNEQFF. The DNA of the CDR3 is TGTGCCAGCAGTCTAGCGGGGGACCGCAATGAGCAGTTCTTC.

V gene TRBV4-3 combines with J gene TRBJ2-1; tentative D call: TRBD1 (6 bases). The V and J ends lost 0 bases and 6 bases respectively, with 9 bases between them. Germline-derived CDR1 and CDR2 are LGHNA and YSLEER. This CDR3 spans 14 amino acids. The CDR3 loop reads CASSQEGASNEQFF. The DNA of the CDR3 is TGCGCCAGCAGCCAAGAGGGGGCCAGCAATGAGCAGTTCTTC.

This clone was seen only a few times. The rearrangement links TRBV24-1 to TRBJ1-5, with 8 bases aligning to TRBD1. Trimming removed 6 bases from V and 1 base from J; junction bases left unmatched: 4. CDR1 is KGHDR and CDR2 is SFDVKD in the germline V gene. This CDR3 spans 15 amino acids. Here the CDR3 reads CATSSRGQSNQPQHF. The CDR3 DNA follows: TGTGCCACCAGTTCCAGGGGGCAAAGCAATCAGCCCCAGCATTTT.

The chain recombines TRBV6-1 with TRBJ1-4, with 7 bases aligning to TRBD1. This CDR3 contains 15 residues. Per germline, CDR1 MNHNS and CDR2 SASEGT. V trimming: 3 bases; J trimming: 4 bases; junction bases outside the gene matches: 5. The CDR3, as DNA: TGTGCCAGCAGTGAGCAGGGACAGATTAATGAAAAACTGTTTTTT. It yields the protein CASSEQGQINEKLFF.

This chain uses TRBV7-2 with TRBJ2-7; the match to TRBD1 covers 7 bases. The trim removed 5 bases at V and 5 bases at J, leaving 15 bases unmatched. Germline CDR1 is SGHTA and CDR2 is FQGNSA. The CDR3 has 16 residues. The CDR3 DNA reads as TGTGCCAGCAGCATCACCGGGACAGTGGGGGTCCACGAGCAGTACTTC. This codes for CASSITGTVGVHEQYF.

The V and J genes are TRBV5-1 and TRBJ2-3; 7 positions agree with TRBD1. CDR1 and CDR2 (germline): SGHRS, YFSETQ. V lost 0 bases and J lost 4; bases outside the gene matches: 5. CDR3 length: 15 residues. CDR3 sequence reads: CASSLGDSPADTQYF. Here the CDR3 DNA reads TGCGCCAGCAGCTTGGGGGACAGCCCGGCAGATACGCAGTATTTT.

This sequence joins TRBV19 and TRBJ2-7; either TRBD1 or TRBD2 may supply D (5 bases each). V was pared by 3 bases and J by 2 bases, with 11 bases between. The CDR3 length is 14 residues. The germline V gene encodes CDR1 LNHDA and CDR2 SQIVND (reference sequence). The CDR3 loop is CASSIRREPYEQYF. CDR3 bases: TGTGCCAGTAGTATTCGCAGGGAGCCCTACGAGCAGTACTTC.

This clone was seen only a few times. This CDR3 is CASRNDNYGYTF. In DNA form, the CDR3 reads TGTGCCAGCAGGAACGATAACTATGGCTACACCTTC. The chain is built from TRBV2 and TRBJ1-2; D gene unclear. The CDR3 extends over 12 amino acids. CDR1 and CDR2 (germline): SNHLY, FYNNEI. The germline V and J ends were trimmed by 6 bases and 1 base, with 6 bases remaining between them.

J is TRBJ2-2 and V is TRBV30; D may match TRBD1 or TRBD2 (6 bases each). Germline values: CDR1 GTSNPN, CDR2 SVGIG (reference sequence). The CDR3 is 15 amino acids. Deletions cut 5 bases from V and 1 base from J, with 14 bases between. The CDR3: CAWALGGGNTGELFF. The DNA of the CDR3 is TGTGCCTGGGCGTTAGGAGGGGGGAACACCGGGGAGCTGTTTTTT. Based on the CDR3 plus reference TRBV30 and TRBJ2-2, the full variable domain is SQTIHQWPATLVQPVGSPLSLECTVEGTSNPNLYWYRQAAGRGLQLLFYSVGIGQISSEVPQNLSASRPQDRQFILSSKKLLLSDSGFYLCAWALGGGNTGELFFGEGSRLTVL.

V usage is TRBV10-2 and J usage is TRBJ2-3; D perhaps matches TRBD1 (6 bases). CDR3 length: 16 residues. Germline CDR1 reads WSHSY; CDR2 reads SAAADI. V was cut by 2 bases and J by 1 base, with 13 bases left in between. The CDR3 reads CASSENRDLGTDTQYF. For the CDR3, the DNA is TGCGCCAGCAGTGAGAACAGGGACCTGGGCACAGATACGCAGTATTTT.

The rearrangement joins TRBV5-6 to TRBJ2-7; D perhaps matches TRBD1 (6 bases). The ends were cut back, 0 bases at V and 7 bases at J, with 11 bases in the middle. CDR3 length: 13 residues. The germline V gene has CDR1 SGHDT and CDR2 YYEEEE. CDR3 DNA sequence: TGTGCCAGCAGCTTGGGAGGGGGTCGGGAGCAGTACTTC. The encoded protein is CASSLGGGREQYF.

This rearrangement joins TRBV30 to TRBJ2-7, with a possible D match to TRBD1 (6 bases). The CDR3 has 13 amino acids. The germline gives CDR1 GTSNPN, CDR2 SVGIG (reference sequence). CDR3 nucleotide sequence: TGTGCGTTGGTGGCAGGGGTTACCTACGAGCAGTACTTC. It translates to CALVAGVTYEQYF.

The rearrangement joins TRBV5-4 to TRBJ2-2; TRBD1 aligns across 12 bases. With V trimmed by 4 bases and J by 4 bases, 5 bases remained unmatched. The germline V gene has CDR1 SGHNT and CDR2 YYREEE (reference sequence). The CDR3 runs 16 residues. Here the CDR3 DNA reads TGTGCCAGCAGCCCCCGGGACAGGGGGCGCACCGGGGAGCTGTTTTTT. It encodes CASSPRDRGRTGELFF.

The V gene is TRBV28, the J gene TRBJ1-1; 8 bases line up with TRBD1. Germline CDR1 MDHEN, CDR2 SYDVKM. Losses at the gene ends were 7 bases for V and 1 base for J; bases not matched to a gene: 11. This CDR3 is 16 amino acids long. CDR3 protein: CASTSPPGTGNTEAFF. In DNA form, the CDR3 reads TGTGCCAGCACCTCGCCCCCGGGGACAGGGAACACTGAAGCTTTCTTT.

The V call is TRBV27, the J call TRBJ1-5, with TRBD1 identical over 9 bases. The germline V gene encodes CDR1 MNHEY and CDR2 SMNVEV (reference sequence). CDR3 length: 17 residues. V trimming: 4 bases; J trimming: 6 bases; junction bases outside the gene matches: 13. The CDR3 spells CASSSLTGTGISQPQHF. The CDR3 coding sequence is TGTGCCAGCAGTTCTCTCACCGGGACAGGGATTTCTCAGCCCCAGCATTTT.

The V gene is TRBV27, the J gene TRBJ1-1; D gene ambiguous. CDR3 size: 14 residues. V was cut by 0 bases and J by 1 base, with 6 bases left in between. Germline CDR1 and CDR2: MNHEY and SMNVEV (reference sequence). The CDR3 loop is CASSLSTTNTEAFF. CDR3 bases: TGTGCCAGCAGTTTATCAACTACGAACACTGAAGCTTTCTTT.

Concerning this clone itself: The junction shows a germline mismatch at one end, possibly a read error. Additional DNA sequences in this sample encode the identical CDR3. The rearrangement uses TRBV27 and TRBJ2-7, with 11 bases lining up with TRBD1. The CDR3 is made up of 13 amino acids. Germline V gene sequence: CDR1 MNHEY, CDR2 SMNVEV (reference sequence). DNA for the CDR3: TGCGCCAGCGGACAGGGGGCTAAGAACGAGCAGTACTTC. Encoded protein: CASGQGAKNEQYF.

The CDR3 loop is CASSKAEFDCFLNTEAFF. The CDR3 bases are TGTGCCAGCAGCAAAGCCGAGTTTGACTGTTTTTTGAACACTGAAGCTTTCTTT. This chain links TRBV21-1 with TRBJ1-1. TRBV21-1 is tagged as a pseudogene. The CDR3 sequence is 18 residues long.